The entry below describes one TCR beta chain. The antigen it recognizes is unknown. Base qualities are not at hand, and no much larger clone is one base apart. As encoded in the germline V gene, CDR1 is SGHVS while CDR2 is FQNEAQ. Including cysteine and phenylalanine, the CDR3 has 16 amino acids. The kept DNA is CDR3 alone, 48 bases in frame from the first base. V is pruned by 2 bases and J by 4 bases, leaving 6 bases of the junction without a gene match. This entry is derived from a study of control samples from healthy donors and cancer patients (TCRdb year 2020). Libraries were prepared through the immunoSEQ multiplex PCR assay. TCRdb stores this immuneACCESS table with in-frame sequences only. Part of the clones is absent; in the studies checked, under half of the shortfall reflects unresolved V genes, and no reason is known for the rest. The sample table lists 70,000 to 80,000 clones, roughly 87% of them with a count of one. Jointly, the top ten make up 4% of the sample.

The sample was blood. The source is a woman aged 45-65 years in good health. The chain is made from TRBV7-8 and TRBJ2-7, with 12 bases in between that match TRBD2. The CDR3 corresponds to CASSLSGLAGRYEQYF. In nucleotides, the sequence is TGTGCCAGCAGCTTATCTGGACTAGCGGGAAGGTACGAGCAGTACTTC.